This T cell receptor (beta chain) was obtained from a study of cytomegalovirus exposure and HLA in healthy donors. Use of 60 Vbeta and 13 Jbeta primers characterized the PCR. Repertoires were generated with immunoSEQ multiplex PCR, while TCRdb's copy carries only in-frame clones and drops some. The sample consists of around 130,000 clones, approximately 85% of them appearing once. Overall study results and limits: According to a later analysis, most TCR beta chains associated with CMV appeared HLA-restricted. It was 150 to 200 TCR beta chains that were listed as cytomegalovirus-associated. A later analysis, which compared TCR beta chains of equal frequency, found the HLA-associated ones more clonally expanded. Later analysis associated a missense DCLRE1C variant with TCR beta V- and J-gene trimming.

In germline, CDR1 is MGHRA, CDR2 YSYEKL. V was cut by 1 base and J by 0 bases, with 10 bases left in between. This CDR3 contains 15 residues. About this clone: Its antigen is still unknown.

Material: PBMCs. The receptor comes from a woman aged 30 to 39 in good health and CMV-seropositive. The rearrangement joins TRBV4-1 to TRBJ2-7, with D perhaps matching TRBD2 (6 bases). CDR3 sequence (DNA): TGCGCCAGCAGCCAAGGGCGGGGTAGCTCCTACGAGCAGTACTTC. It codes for CASSQGRGSSYEQYF.